One sample yielded the 5 T cell receptor beta chains listed below, sequenced in a study of low-dose radiotherapy and immunotherapy resistance in tumors (dated by TCRdb to 2021 to 2024). The sequencer was an Illumina HiSeq 2500. First-strand cDNA was synthesized using Superscript III and a set of TRAV- and TRBV-specific primers, so that both TCRalpha and TCRbeta chains were covered. TCRs were amplified with Phusion for 15 to 25 PCR cycles using a constant-region primer together with the adapter attached to the V primers. The public reads were quality trimmed at Q25 with fastp and then assembled into clones with MiXCR by TCRdb, keeping productive beta chains. Each CDR3 protein appears once, grouped with its most common genes and DNA. In all, the sample holds tens of thousands of distinct CDR3 sequences, and roughly a sixth of those were seen once. Of the sample, less than 3.5% falls within the top ten clones.

This sample's time point label indicates: before trial treatment. Sequenced material: PBMCs, taken before treatment. All receptors derive from a male donor with prostate cancer.

There are many counts of this clonotype. The V gene is TRBV4-1, the J gene TRBJ1-5, with unresolved D. The V gene's germline CDR1 is MGHRA and CDR2 YSYEKL. The CDR3 loop spans 16 amino acids. Deletions cut 1 base from V and 4 bases from J, with 14 bases between. CDR3 sequence reads: CASSQVTVGVNQPQHF. The CDR3 DNA follows: TGCGCCAGCAGCCAAGTTACCGTCGGGGTGAATCAGCCCCAGCATTTT.

A single count supports this clonotype. This is likely a read error, given that the CDR3 carries no conserved phenylalanine or tryptophan at its end. The gene calls are TRBV2 and TRBJ2-3; D assignment may be TRBD1 or TRBD2 (5 bases each). The germline V and J ends were trimmed by 3 bases and 5 bases, with 12 bases remaining between them. The CDR3 totals 14 residues. Germline V CDR1 and CDR2: SNHLY, FYNNEI. Here the CDR3 reads CASSEPGRLDTQYS. The CDR3 bases are TGTGCCAGCAGTGAGCCGGGGCGGCTAGATACGCAGTATTCT.

This clonotype appeared many times. The chain links TRBV7-8 to TRBJ1-3; possibly TRBD1 for D (5 bases). Germline assignment: CDR1 SGHVS and CDR2 FQNEAQ. Trimming took 4 bases from V and 0 from J, leaving 10 bases between them. This CDR3 is built from 15 residues. CDR3 sequence: CASSSDTNSGNTIYF. Written as DNA, the CDR3 is TGTGCCAGCAGCTCGGACACGAACTCTGGAAACACCATATATTTT.

This clonotype was seen many times. V is TRBV5-1 and J is TRBJ1-3, with TRBD1 matching over 8 bases. Germline V CDR1 and CDR2: SGHRS, YFSETQ. V shed 0 bases and J 0 bases; nucleotides not matched to a gene: 5. The CDR3 extends over 17 amino acids. CDR3 in amino acids: CASSLGPTGGSGNTIYF. As DNA, the CDR3 is TGCGCCAGCAGCTTGGGCCCTACAGGGGGCTCTGGAAACACCATATATTTT.

There are many counts of this clonotype. The genes are TRBV11-2 and TRBJ2-7, with TRBD2 matching over 9 bases. Germline values: CDR1 SGHAT, CDR2 FQNNGV. CDR3 length: 15 residues. J lost 7 bases, V lost 1 base, and 8 bases had no gene match. CDR3 sequence reads: CASSLGGGGAREQYF. The CDR3 bases are TGTGCCAGCAGCTTAGGTGGCGGGGGGGCCCGTGAGCAGTACTTC.